These 14 T cell receptor beta chains came from one sample sequenced in a study of OX40 agonist ivuxolimab in advanced cancers. Profiled with immunoSEQ multiplex PCR; TCRdb holds only in-frame clones, not every one. The table includes around 140,000 clones, 85% to 95% detected once. The specimen was CD4+ or CD8+ T cells sorted from blood, collected in a trial of the OX40 agonist ivuxolimab. These receptors were collected from an adult with an advanced solid tumor such as melanoma, head and neck, liver or kidney cancer.

This chain joins TRBV28 and TRBJ2-5; weak D call: TRBD2 (7 bases). The CDR3 extends over 14 amino acids. Germline CDR1 reads MDHEN; CDR2 reads SYDVKM. Trimming stripped 7 bases from V and 5 bases from J, with 17 bases between. CDR3 coding DNA: TGTGCCAGCATCCCCGGGGGGCGGGTCGAGACCCAGTACTTC. This codes for CASIPGGRVETQYF.

The chain carries TRBV19 and TRBJ1-2; 9 nucleotides line up with TRBD1. V dropped 3 bases and J dropped 8; count of bases not matched to a gene: 10. Germline CDR1 LNHDA, CDR2 SQIVND (reference sequence). The CDR3 is made up of 15 amino acids. The CDR3 spells CASSMGTGRFRGYTF. Written as DNA, the CDR3 is TGTGCCAGTAGTATGGGGACAGGGCGTTTTAGAGGCTACACCTTC.

This clone was seen a single time. This rearrangement joins TRBV5-4 to TRBJ1-3, with D perhaps matching TRBD1 (6 bases). The V and J ends lost 4 bases and 2 bases respectively, with 16 bases between them. Germline V gene sequence: CDR1 SGHNT, CDR2 YYREEE (reference sequence). The CDR3 length is 16 residues. CDR3 sequence: CASSPTGAAAGNTIYF. CDR3 bases: TGTGCCAGCAGCCCCACGGGGGCCGCCGCTGGAAACACCATATATTTT.

This chain connects TRBV10-3 to TRBJ1-2; 7 bases are shared with TRBD1. The CDR3 has 13 amino acids. J was trimmed by 1 base and V by 6 bases; bases with no gene match: 2. Germline V lookup: CDR1 ENHRY, CDR2 SYGVKD. CDR3 DNA: TGTGCCATCAGCCAGGGGGATAACTATGGCTACACCTTC. It encodes CAISQGDNYGYTF.

The chain joins TRBV30 to TRBJ2-7; 7 bases are shared with TRBD1. The CDR3 is made up of 14 amino acids. CDR1 and CDR2 (germline): GTSNPN, SVGIG (reference sequence). J lost 3 bases, V lost 2 bases, and 7 bases had no gene match. CDR3 DNA sequence: TGTGCCTGGAGTTTGACAGGGAGCGTCTACGAGCAGTACTTC. Protein sequence: CAWSLTGSVYEQYF.

The V and J genes are TRBV11-2 and TRBJ2-5; 9 nucleotides match TRBD2. The germline CDR1 and CDR2 sequences are SGHAT and FQNNGV. CDR3 size: 18 residues. With V trimmed by 4 bases and J by 0 bases, 12 bases remained unmatched. CDR3 DNA sequence: TGTGCCAGCAGCTCAGGGGCCCCTAGCGGGGCCTACCAAGAGACCCAGTACTTC. This gives the protein CASSSGAPSGAYQETQYF.

The chain uses TRBV5-8 and TRBJ2-1; D perhaps matches TRBD2 (6 bases). This CDR3 region has 14 residues. Deletions cut 0 bases from V and 6 bases from J, with 10 bases between. Germline lookup yields CDR1 SGHTS and CDR2 YDEGEE. CDR3 residues: CASSLGGVLNEQFF. CDR3 DNA sequence: TGTGCCAGCAGCTTGGGCGGGGTCCTCAATGAGCAGTTCTTC.

The rearrangement links TRBV7-2 to TRBJ2-7, with TRBD2 matching 11 bases. CDR1 SGHTA and CDR2 FQGNSA come from the germline V gene. The CDR3 contains 19 residues. V dropped 5 bases and J dropped 5; count of bases not matched to a gene: 20. The CDR3 region is CASSLRKGFSGRAWDEQYF. In DNA, the CDR3 is TGTGCCAGCAGCCTACGTAAGGGTTTTAGCGGGAGGGCCTGGGACGAGCAGTACTTC.

V gene TRBV18 combines with J gene TRBJ1-2, with 9 bases identical to TRBD1. The CDR3 sequence is 17 residues long. V lost 3 bases, J lost 4 bases, and 12 bases stayed unmatched. Germline-derived CDR1 and CDR2 are KGHSH and LQKENI. For the CDR3, the DNA is TGTGCCAGCTCACCGCCGAACCCCGGGACAGGGAGCTATGGCTACACCTTC. Its translation: CASSPPNPGTGSYGYTF.

The chain joins TRBV5-1 to TRBJ1-1, with TRBD1 as a possible D gene (6 bases). The CDR3 spans 14 residues. Germline-derived CDR1 and CDR2 are SGHRS and YFSETQ. V lost 4 bases to trimming and J lost 2 bases, with 12 bases between them. This CDR3 reads CASSTGTLNTEAFF. CDR3 sequence (DNA): TGCGCCAGCAGCACCGGGACACTTAACACTGAAGCTTTCTTT.

J is TRBJ1-3 and V is TRBV7-3; possibly TRBD1 for D (6 bases). The CDR3 totals 14 residues. Germline CDR1 and CDR2: SGHTA and FQGTGA. The V end was cut by 5 bases, the J end by 6 bases, with 14 bases between. The CDR3 loop reads CASSPRTVENTIYF. The DNA for the CDR3 is TGTGCCAGCAGCCCCCGGACAGTGGAAAACACCATATATTTT.

The V call is TRBV11-2, the J call TRBJ2-4; 10 bases are a match to TRBD1. The CDR3 is 17 amino acids. The ends lost 6 bases at V and 8 bases at J; junction bases unmatched: 16. Germline lookup yields CDR1 SGHAT and CDR2 FQNNGV. CDR3 nucleotides: TGTGCCAGCAGACATCGACAGGGGGCGCGGGTTGGGGACATTCAGTACTTC. It yields the protein CASRHRQGARVGDIQYF.

The chain couples TRBV19 to TRBJ2-3; 11 nucleotides match TRBD2. Germline V gene sequence: CDR1 LNHDA, CDR2 SQIVND (reference sequence). V lost 7 bases to trimming and J lost 3 bases; unmatched junction nucleotides: 9. The CDR3 is 16 residues long. DNA for the CDR3: TGTGCCAGTACCTCCCGACTAGCGGGATGGACAGATACGCAGTATTTT. The encoded protein is CASTSRLAGWTDTQYF.

The chain employs TRBV6-5 and TRBJ2-7, with TRBD1 matching 7 bases. The CDR3 spans 13 residues. Germline CDR1 MNHEY, CDR2 SVGAGI. Trimming took 0 bases from V and 9 from J; bases not matched to a gene: 5. The CDR3 coding sequence is TGTGCCAGCAGTTACTCGACAGGGTGGGTGCAGTACTTC. Amino acid sequence: CASSYSTGWVQYF.